Shown below are 5 T cell receptor beta chains from a single sample sequenced in a study of OX40 agonist ivuxolimab in advanced cancers. Sequencing used immunoSEQ multiplex PCR; TCRdb keeps in-frame clones, though not all of them. The table includes more than 95,000 clones, about 91% detected once. Sequencing used CD4+ or CD8+ T cells sorted from blood, obtained in a trial of the OX40 agonist ivuxolimab. Receptors originate from an adult with an advanced solid tumor such as melanoma, head and neck, liver or kidney cancer.

In its sample, this clone was seen once. This rearrangement joins TRBV7-7 to TRBJ2-1; D gene uncertain. CDR1 SSHAT and CDR2 FNYEAQ come from the germline V gene (reference sequence). V lost 1 base and J 7 bases, leaving 8 bases between the germline ends. This CDR3 is 13 amino acids long. The CDR3 reads CASSLVPGNEQFF. The CDR3 nucleotides are TGTGCCAGCAGCTTAGTTCCCGGTAATGAGCAGTTCTTC.

Points on this clone: Other nucleotide sequences in the sample specify the same CDR3. V and J are TRBV7-2 and TRBJ1-5; 11 bases fit TRBD1. Per the germline V gene, CDR1 is SGHTA and CDR2 is FQGNSA. V was pared by 5 bases and J by 5 bases, with 5 bases of the junction left unmatched. The CDR3 is 15 amino acids. CDR3 protein: CASSPRTGGDQPQHF. Written as DNA, the CDR3 is TGTGCCAGCAGCCCCAGGACAGGGGGCGATCAGCCCCAGCATTTT. The whole variable domain, filled in from reference TRBV7-2 and TRBJ1-5, reads GAGVSQSPSNKVTEKGKDVELRCDPISGHTALYWYRQSLGQGLEFLIYFQGNSAPDKSGLPSDRFSAERTGGSVSTLTIQRTQQEDSAVYLCASSPRTGGDQPQHFGDGTRLSIL.

This chain uses TRBV7-3 with TRBJ2-2, with D unresolved. There are 14 residues in the CDR3. Germline lookup yields CDR1 SGHTA and CDR2 FQGTGA. V lost 2 bases and J lost 1, with 5 bases in between. CDR3 nucleotide sequence: TGTGCCAGCAGCTTAGAAGGGAACACCGGGGAGCTGTTTTTT. Encoded protein: CASSLEGNTGELFF. Supplemented by reference TRBV7-3 and TRBJ2-2, the full variable domain reads GAGVSQTPSNKVTEKGKYVELRCDPISGHTALYWYRQSLGQGPEFLIYFQGTGAADDSGLPNDRFFAVRPEGSVSTLKIQRTERGDSAVYLCASSLEGNTGELFFGEGSRLTVL.

The genes are TRBV5-4 and TRBJ1-2; D gene unclear. The ends were cut back, 4 bases at V and 2 bases at J, with 9 bases in the middle. CDR3 length equals 13 residues. Germline CDR1 SGHNT, CDR2 YYREEE (reference sequence). The CDR3 loop is CASSPTGNYGYTF. The CDR3 DNA is TGTGCCAGCAGCCCGACTGGGAACTATGGCTACACCTTC. Combining the CDR3 with reference TRBV5-4 and TRBJ1-2 gives the whole variable domain ETGVTQSPTHLIKTRGQQVTLRCSSQSGHNTVSWYQQALGQGPQFIFQYYREEENGRGNFPPRFSGLQFPNYSSELNVNALELDDSALYLCASSPTGNYGYTFGSGTRLTVV.

The V and J genes are TRBV4-2 and TRBJ2-2, with unresolved D. V shed 4 bases and J shed 7 bases, with 7 bases lying between them. In germline, CDR1 is LGHNA, CDR2 YNFKEQ. The CDR3 contains 12 residues. The CDR3 DNA is TGTGCCAGCAGCCTTTCCAGCGGGGAGCTGTTTTTT. Encoded protein: CASSLSSGELFF.